The rows below give T cell receptor beta chains drawn from one sample of a study of T cell repertoires in cytomegalovirus infection. These receptors lack a known antigen. Via MiXCR, TCRdb re-called the reads, giving one row per CDR3 protein. The data contain fewer than 900,000 distinct CDR3 sequences, about 29% of them singletons. Source: cultured CD8+ T cells from PBMCs, taken from culture after CMV antigen stimulation. Receptors were obtained from a human donor in good health (CMV status not recorded). Some clones in this sample may be carry-over from other donors' samples. The CDR3 runs from the conserved cysteine through the conserved F or W. Fields, in order: D gene, J gene, clone size, CDR3 length, V gene, CDR3 protein, CDR3 DNA. A D gene is named only where the DNA matches it firmly. The size of a clone is reported for some rows only, either as once, few or many, or as a class for expanded clones.

D: .
J: TRBJ2-5
size: .
length: 17
V: TRBV4-1
CDR3: CASSQGGGGGGVETQYF
DNA: TGCGCCAGCAGCCAAGGAGGGGGGGGAGGGGGGGTCGAGACCCAGTACTTC

D: .
J: TRBJ2-1
size: .
length: 14
V: TRBV7-9
CDR3: CASSFLLRGWEQFF
DNA: TGTGCCAGCAGCTTCCTCCTCCGGGGATGGGAGCAGTTCTTC

D: TRBD2
J: TRBJ2-2
size: few
length: 18
V: TRBV10-2
CDR3: CASSESRGLAGVTGELFF
DNA: TGCGCCAGCAGTGAGTCGAGGGGGCTAGCGGGGGTTACCGGGGAGCTGTTTTTT

D: .
J: TRBJ1-1
size: few
length: 17
V: TRBV6-6
CDR3: CASSYPKKGLKNTEAFF
DNA: TGTGCCAGCAGTTACCCCAAAAAGGGGCTTAAGAACACTGAAGCTTTCTTT

D: .
J: TRBJ1-2
size: .
length: 15
V: TRBV9
CDR3: CASSVAYGSNYGYTF
DNA: TGTGCCAGCAGCGTAGCTTACGGTTCGAACTATGGCTACACCTTC

D: TRBD2
J: TRBJ2-1
size: .
length: 16
V: TRBV4-2
CDR3: CASSRTSGGTGGEQFF
DNA: TGTGCCAGCAGCCGCACTAGCGGGGGGACCGGGGGTGAGCAGTTCTTC

D: .
J: TRBJ2-5
size: many
length: 13
V: TRBV7-8
CDR3: CASSSHLKETQYF
DNA: TGTGCCAGCAGCTCCCACTTGAAAGAGACCCAGTACTTC

D: .
J: TRBJ1-1
size: many
length: 13
V: TRBV11-1
CDR3: CASSPDRGAEAFF
DNA: TGTGCCAGCAGCCCCGACAGAGGAGCTGAAGCTTTCTTT

D: .
J: TRBJ1-1
size: few
length: 14
V: TRBV7-7
CDR3: CASSLGSLGTEAFF
DNA: TGTGCTAGCAGCTTAGGTTCCCTAGGCACTGAAGCTTTCTTT

D: TRBD2
J: TRBJ2-5
size: .
length: 16
V: TRBV27
CDR3: CASSVHSGGAQETQYF
DNA: TGTGCCAGCAGTGTCCATAGCGGGGGGGCCCAAGAGACCCAGTACTTC

D: .
J: TRBJ2-1
size: .
length: 15
V: TRBV6-5
CDR3: CASSSPGHYGGEQFF
DNA: TGTGCCAGCAGTTCCCCGGGGCATTATGGGGGCGAGCAGTTCTTC

D: .
J: TRBJ2-2
size: few
length: 11
V: TRBV7-9
CDR3: CASSSIAELFF
DNA: TGTGCCAGCAGCTCCATAGCGGAGCTGTTTTTT

D: TRBD1
J: TRBJ2-1
size: .
length: 17
V: TRBV6-4
CDR3: CASSDSPGTGRENEQFF
DNA: TGTGCCAGCAGTGACTCTCCCGGGACAGGCAGGGAGAATGAGCAGTTCTTC

D: .
J: TRBJ2-1
size: few
length: 17
V: TRBV4-3
CDR3: CASSQDLTNYIDNEQFF
DNA: TGCGCCAGCAGCCAAGATCTGACCAATTACATCGACAATGAGCAGTTCTTC

D: TRBD2
J: TRBJ2-3
size: few
length: 16
V: TRBV7-6
CDR3: CASSLGLAGAVATQYF
DNA: TGTGCCAGCAGCTTAGGACTAGCGGGGGCGGTGGCTACGCAGTATTTT

D: .
J: TRBJ2-1
size: few
length: 15
V: TRBV5-1
CDR3: CASSLAVGGAEEQFF
DNA: TGCGCCAGCAGCTTGGCCGTTGGGGGGGCTGAAGAGCAGTTCTTC

D: .
J: TRBJ1-1
size: few
length: 13
V: TRBV7-9
CDR3: CASRRQGYTEAFF
DNA: TGTGCCAGCAGGCGTCAGGGGTACACTGAAGCTTTCTTT

D: TRBD2
J: TRBJ2-3
size: .
length: 16
V: TRBV9
CDR3: CASSVGRGGRPDTQYF
DNA: TGTGCCAGCAGCGTAGGACGGGGGGGCCGTCCAGATACGCAGTATTTT

D: TRBD2
J: TRBJ2-3
size: few
length: 18
V: TRBV4-1
CDR3: CASSQERLSGGSTDTQYF
DNA: TGCGCCAGCAGCCAAGAAAGGCTAAGCGGGGGGAGCACAGATACGCAGTATTTT

D: .
J: TRBJ2-6
size: few
length: 18
V: TRBV7-6
CDR3: CASSLAGGPTSGANVLTF
DNA: TGTGCCAGCAGCTTAGCGGGGGGTCCAACCTCTGGGGCCAACGTCCTGACTTTC

D: .
J: TRBJ2-4
size: .
length: 14
V: TRBV6-5
CDR3: CASSYGAVKNIQYF
DNA: TGTGCCAGCAGTTACGGGGCTGTCAAAAACATTCAGTACTTC

D: .
J: TRBJ1-1
size: many
length: 14
V: TRBV7-8
CDR3: CASSLGRGNTEAFF
DNA: TGTGCCAGCAGCTTAGGACGGGGGAACACTGAAGCTTTCTTT

D: TRBD2
J: TRBJ2-1
size: .
length: 16
V: TRBV27
CDR3: CASSFNLAGGYNEQFF
DNA: TGTGCCAGCAGTTTCAACCTAGCGGGGGGATACAATGAGCAGTTCTTC

D: TRBD1
J: TRBJ2-4
size: .
length: 14
V: TRBV5-6
CDR3: CASSAPGQRGIQYF
DNA: TGTGCCAGCAGCGCCCCGGGACAGAGGGGCATTCAGTACTTC

D: .
J: TRBJ1-1
size: few
length: 16
V: TRBV12-3/TRBV12-4
CDR3: CASRDTGNLPNTEAFF
DNA: TGTGCCAGCAGAGATACAGGGAATCTTCCGAACACTGAAGCTTTCTTT

D: .
J: TRBJ2-3
size: once
length: 13
V: TRBV3-1
CDR3: CASSQDPSGTQYF
DNA: TGTGCCAGCAGCCAAGACCCTAGTGGTACGCAGTATTTT

D: TRBD1
J: TRBJ1-1
size: few
length: 15
V: TRBV6-6
CDR3: CASSYKGQGNTEAFF
DNA: TGTGCCAGCAGTTATAAGGGACAGGGGAACACTGAAGCTTTCTTT

D: TRBD1
J: TRBJ2-7
size: many
length: 14
V: TRBV29-1
CDR3: CSVAGTGSSYEQYF
DNA: TGCAGCGTCGCCGGGACAGGTAGCTCCTACGAGCAGTACTTC

D: .
J: TRBJ1-1
size: few
length: 13
V: TRBV7-3
CDR3: CASSLAHYTEAFF
DNA: TGTGCCAGCAGCTTAGCGCACTACACTGAAGCTTTCTTT

D: TRBD1
J: TRBJ2-5
size: many
length: 16
V: TRBV7-8
CDR3: CASSHSWDRGEETQYF
DNA: TGTGCCAGCAGCCACAGCTGGGACAGGGGTGAAGAGACCCAGTACTTC

D: .
J: TRBJ2-3
size: .
length: 15
V: TRBV7-9
CDR3: CASSLVGQIPDTQYF
DNA: TGTGCCAGCAGCTTAGTCGGACAGATCCCAGATACGCAGTATTTT

D: TRBD1
J: TRBJ1-2
size: few
length: 15
V: TRBV12-3/TRBV12-4
CDR3: CASSFWDRHNYGYTF
DNA: TGTGCCAGCAGTTTTTGGGACAGGCATAACTATGGCTACACCTTC

D: .
J: TRBJ1-2
size: .
length: 13
V: TRBV2
CDR3: CASSEDREYGYTF
DNA: TGTGCCAGCAGTGAAGACAGGGAATATGGCTACACCTTC

D: TRBD2
J: TRBJ2-1
size: .
length: 15
V: TRBV6-2/TRBV6-3
CDR3: CASTGGRRGIDEQFF
DNA: TGTGCCAGCACTGGAGGGAGGCGGGGGATCGATGAGCAGTTCTTC

D: .
J: TRBJ2-1
size: many
length: 12
V: TRBV11-1
CDR3: CASSPWEDEQFF
DNA: TGTGCCAGCAGCCCTTGGGAGGATGAGCAGTTCTTC

D: .
J: TRBJ2-1
size: few
length: 14
V: TRBV7-8
CDR3: CASSLVASDDEQFF
DNA: TGTGCCAGCAGCTTAGTTGCTAGCGACGATGAGCAGTTCTTC

D: .
J: TRBJ1-4
size: few
length: 12
V: TRBV7-4
CDR3: CASSADNEKLFF
DNA: TGTGCCAGCAGCGCAGATAATGAAAAACTGTTTTTT

D: TRBD1
J: TRBJ2-2
size: .
length: 17
V: TRBV19
CDR3: CASSSRGRDRYTGELFF
DNA: TGTGCCAGTAGTTCCCGGGGCCGGGACAGGTACACCGGGGAGCTGTTTTTT

D: TRBD1
J: TRBJ2-3
size: .
length: 16
V: TRBV2
CDR3: CASSEAGTARADTQYF
DNA: TGTGCCAGCAGTGAGGCTGGGACAGCTAGAGCAGATACGCAGTATTTT

D: TRBD2
J: TRBJ2-3
size: .
length: 18
V: TRBV12-3/TRBV12-4
CDR3: CASIPGLAGRSSTDTQYF
DNA: TGTGCCAGCATTCCCGGACTAGCGGGGCGATCTAGCACAGATACGCAGTATTTT

D: .
J: TRBJ2-4
size: few
length: 13
V: TRBV7-4
CDR3: CASSRSTTHIQYF
DNA: TGTGCCAGCAGCCGTTCGACTACCCACATTCAGTACTTC

D: TRBD2
J: TRBJ2-7
size: many
length: 16
V: TRBV6-1
CDR3: CASSVLAGATSYEQYF
DNA: TGTGCCAGCAGTGTTCTAGCGGGGGCCACCTCCTACGAGCAGTACTTC

D: .
J: TRBJ2-1
size: .
length: 17
V: TRBV6-8
CDR3: CASTSVGIGAQGFEQFF
DNA: TGTGCCAGCACTTCCGTGGGGATAGGGGCCCAAGGGTTTGAGCAGTTCTTC

D: .
J: TRBJ1-1
size: .
length: 15
V: TRBV4-1
CDR3: CASSHGEVGNTEAFF
DNA: TGCGCCAGCAGCCATGGGGAGGTGGGGAACACTGAAGCTTTCTTT

D: .
J: TRBJ1-2
size: few
length: 15
V: TRBV7-6
CDR3: CASSLGGRVDYGYTF
DNA: TGTGCCAGCAGCTTAGGGGGGAGGGTAGATTATGGCTACACCTTC

D: .
J: TRBJ2-2
size: .
length: 15
V: TRBV23-1
CDR3: CASSRAGENTGELFF
DNA: TGCGCCAGCTCCCGTGCTGGGGAGAACACCGGGGAGCTGTTTTTT

D: .
J: TRBJ2-2
size: .
length: 15
V: TRBV4-2
CDR3: CASSQAVGFSGELFF
DNA: TGTGCCAGCAGCCAAGCTGTAGGTTTTTCCGGGGAGCTGTTTTTT

D: .
J: TRBJ1-4
size: few
length: 14
V: TRBV7-9
CDR3: CASSLTGAAEKLFF
DNA: TGTGCCAGCAGCCTGACAGGTGCGGCTGAAAAACTGTTTTTT

D: TRBD1
J: TRBJ2-5
size: few
length: 17
V: TRBV9
CDR3: CASSDHSITGDQETQYF
DNA: TGTGCCAGCAGCGACCACTCCATAACAGGGGATCAAGAGACCCAGTACTTC

D: TRBD2
J: TRBJ2-3
size: few
length: 16
V: TRBV7-3
CDR3: CASSLYSGGSTDTQYF
DNA: TGTGCCAGCAGCTTATATAGCGGGGGGTCCACAGATACGCAGTATTTT